The sequence of this T cell receptor (beta chain) was determined in a study of cytotoxic CD8 clonotypes in ibrutinib-treated CLL. Across the study: The sample average was about 270,000 productive templates and tens of thousands of productive rearrangements.

Points from the study as a whole: A rise in clonality was seen at ibrutinib response, and a fall back toward baseline was seen at progression. Among the clonotypes, public ones were uncommon and contracted or held stable on treatment. The study found baseline clonality above age-matched healthy donors, tracking circulating CD8+ T-cell counts.

Trimming took off 4 bases at V and 0 bases at J, with 15 bases between the two ends. The germline gives CDR1 MGHDK, CDR2 SYGVNS. The CDR3 is 16 amino acids. Profiled with immunoSEQ multiplex PCR; TCRdb holds only in-frame clones, not every one. The sample includes about 200,000 clones, around 72% of them seen just once. Comment on this clone: Its antigen is not identified.

V is TRBV25-1 and J is TRBJ1-2; D unclear. The receptor was derived from a human donor with chronic lymphocytic leukemia. The source was PBMCs, collected after 24 months of ibrutinib treatment. The CDR3 here is CASSGDFGEPNYGYTF. CDR3 in DNA: TGTGCCAGCAGTGGTGATTTCGGAGAACCTAACTATGGCTACACCTTC.